The 19 T cell receptor beta chains presented below share a single source sample, sequenced in a study of T cells in Graves' hyperthyroidism and ophthalmopathy. Authors of the study amplified TCR beta CDR3 regions from RNA transcripts. HTBI primers were employed in a first-round RT-PCR of the TCR CDR3. TCRdb ran MiXCR on the multiplex PCR reads and lists one entry per CDR3 protein. The repertoire holds about 590,000 distinct CDR3 sequences, with 15% to 19% as singletons. The sequencing sample was made of blood. These receptors were collected from a woman in her 30s with Graves' hyperthyroidism.

The chain combines TRBV27 with TRBJ2-2; D might be TRBD1 or TRBD2, each matching 6 bases. With 0 bases removed from V and 4 bases from J, the gap between germline ends came to 15 bases. This CDR3 region has 17 residues. Germline V gene sequence: CDR1 MNHEY, CDR2 SMNVEV (reference sequence). The CDR3: CASSLSRGVATTGELFF. The CDR3 DNA sequence: TGTGCCAGCAGTTTATCGAGGGGGGTAGCTACCACCGGGGAGCTGTTTTTT.

The CDR3, as DNA: TGTGCCAGCAGCTTGGCCGGCAGGTCGGACATTCAGTACTTC. It specifies CASSLAGRSDIQYF. The chain carries TRBV5-6 and TRBJ2-4; no definite D call. Germline V CDR1 and CDR2: SGHDT, YYEEEE. Trimming stripped 0 bases from V and 8 bases from J, with 12 bases between. The CDR3 runs 14 residues.

The table lists this clonotype with a few counts. The gene calls are TRBV20-1 and TRBJ1-2, with D maybe TRBD1 (6 bases). V was clipped by 0 bases and J by 5 bases, with 10 bases between them. Per the germline V gene, CDR1 is DFQATT and CDR2 is SNEGSKA (reference sequence). The CDR3 is 13 amino acids. The CDR3 reads CSARDPRGYGYTF. CDR3 nucleotides: TGCAGTGCTAGAGATCCCAGGGGTTATGGCTACACCTTC.

About this clonotype: The junction departs from germline at one end; a sequencing error may be responsible. The chain uses TRBV20-1 and TRBJ1-5; D ambiguous. There are 14 residues in the CDR3. Germline loops: CDR1 DFQATT, CDR2 SNEGSKA (reference sequence). The CDR3 DNA reads as TGCAGTGCTAGAGTCGACGGTAGCGATCAGCCCCAGCATTTT. It yields the protein CSARVDGSDQPQHF.

This clonotype appeared many times. Here the CDR3 reads CASRGVVGMNTEAFF. The CDR3 nucleotides are TGTGCCAGCAGAGGGGTGGTCGGAATGAACACTGAAGCTTTCTTT. The chain uses TRBV27 and TRBJ1-1, with D tentatively TRBD1 (5 bases). CDR1 MNHEY and CDR2 SMNVEV come from the germline V gene (reference sequence). CDR3 length equals 15 residues. Trimming pared 6 bases from V and 0 bases from J, leaving 14 bases between.

This clonotype was seen at least ten times. The CDR3 reads CASSWTGTSDGTDTQYF. The CDR3 coding sequence is TGTGCCAGCAGCTGGACGGGGACTAGCGACGGCACAGATACGCAGTATTTT. The V call is TRBV7-9, the J call TRBJ2-3; TRBD2 agrees at 10 bases. Germline CDR1 reads SEHNR; CDR2 reads FQNEAQ (reference sequence). The CDR3 is 17 residues long. Unmatched junction bases numbered 8, after V lost 4 bases and J lost 1 base.

In its sample, this clonotype was seen many times. The CDR3 sequence is CASSPRGRETQYF. The CDR3 nucleotides read TGTGCCAGCAGCCCCAGGGGGCGAGAGACCCAGTACTTC. The chain uses TRBV11-1 and TRBJ2-5, with TRBD1 identical over 8 bases. V shed 5 bases, J shed 4 bases, and the junction held 3 bases outside the gene matches. Germline V lookup: CDR1 SGHAT, CDR2 FQDESV (reference sequence). The CDR3 contains 13 residues. Together with reference TRBV11-1 and TRBJ2-5, the CDR3 gives the full variable domain: EAEVAQSPRYKITEKSQAVAFWCDPISGHATLYWYRQILGQGPELLVQFQDESVVDDSQLPKDRFSAERLKGVDSTLKIQPAELGDSAMYLCASSPRGRETQYFGPGTRLLVL.

The table lists this clonotype with many counts. V usage is TRBV30 and J usage is TRBJ1-1, with a tentative D call TRBD1 (6 bases). Germline V CDR1 and CDR2: GTSNPN, SVGIG (reference sequence). There are 12 residues in the CDR3. Trimming took 4 bases from V and 5 from J, leaving 11 bases between them. The CDR3 loop is CAWNQGYTEAFF. CDR3 DNA: TGTGCCTGGAATCAGGGGTATACTGAAGCTTTCTTT.

The chain employs TRBV2 and TRBJ2-2; 8 bases fit TRBD1. CDR1 SNHLY and CDR2 FYNNEI come from the germline V gene. The junction had 6 bases not matched to a gene; V was cut back by 5 bases and J by 7 bases. The CDR3 loop spans 14 amino acids. CDR3 in amino acids: CASSRTGTRGELFF. The CDR3 nucleotides are TGTGCCAGCAGTAGGACAGGGACGCGCGGGGAGCTGTTTTTT.

This clonotype came up a few times. This chain connects TRBV6-1 to TRBJ2-7; perhaps TRBD2 as D (7 bases). The CDR3 has 16 amino acids. The V gene lost 7 bases and the J gene lost 2 bases, with 21 bases spanning the gap. Germline V gene data show CDR1 as MNHNS and CDR2 as SASEGT. The CDR3 DNA sequence: TGTGCCAGCACCCAGGGGTGGGGAGGGCCCCCCTACGAGCAGTACTTC. Amino acids: CASTQGWGGPPYEQYF.

This clonotype was seen just once. A much larger clone lies a single base off, so this may be a read error. The chain links TRBV12-3 or TRBV12-4 to TRBJ1-6; D gene ambiguous. V lost 6 bases and J lost 9, with 15 bases in between. There are 14 residues in the CDR3. The CDR3 loop reads CASSSRTGSSPLHF. CDR3 bases: TGTGCCAGCAGCTCCCGGACCGGTAGTTCACCCCTCCACTTT.

The chain employs TRBV14 and TRBJ2-1; 8 bases agree with TRBD2. This CDR3 comprises 17 residues. J was trimmed by 6 bases and V by 2 bases; bases with no gene match: 12. CDR1 is SGHDN and CDR2 is FVKESK in the germline V gene. CDR3: CASSQKNSGLVPNEQFF. CDR3 nucleotide sequence: TGTGCCAGCAGCCAAAAAAACTCGGGACTAGTCCCCAATGAGCAGTTCTTC. Combining the CDR3 with reference TRBV14 and TRBJ2-1 gives the whole variable domain EAGVTQFPSHSVIEKGQTVTLRCDPISGHDNLYWYRRVMGKEIKFLLHFVKESKQDESGMPNNRFLAERTGGTYSTLKVQPAELEDSGVYFCASSQKNSGLVPNEQFFGPGTRLTVL.

Many counts were recorded for this clonotype. The chain carries TRBV6-1 and TRBJ2-7; possibly TRBD2 for D (5 bases). CDR1 is MNHNS and CDR2 is SASEGT in the germline V gene. The V and J ends lost 6 bases and 5 bases respectively, with 8 bases between them. The CDR3 has 11 amino acids. CDR3 in DNA: TGTGCCAGCAGCCCGGGGAACGAGCAGTACTTC. Protein sequence: CASSPGNEQYF.

This clonotype has a count of ten or more. The chain uses TRBV27 and TRBJ1-2; unclear D gene. This CDR3 is 12 amino acids long. Trimming took 8 bases from V and 1 from J, leaving 8 bases between them. Germline V CDR1 and CDR2: MNHEY, SMNVEV (reference sequence). CDR3 nucleotide sequence: TGTGCCAGCTCTGGGCGTAACTATGGCTACACCTTC. Its translation: CASSGRNYGYTF.

This clonotype was seen repeatedly, ten times or more. The J gene is TRBJ1-1, the V gene TRBV5-6, with 7 bases identical to TRBD1. This CDR3 is built from 14 residues. CDR1 is SGHDT, CDR2 YYEEEE, per germline. V dropped 0 bases and J dropped 10; count of bases not matched to a gene: 9. The CDR3: CASSLGTGFSGAFF. The CDR3 nucleotides are TGTGCCAGCAGCTTGGGGACAGGCTTTAGCGGAGCTTTCTTT.

The table lists this clonotype with many counts. The chain has TRBV5-1 and TRBJ2-5; D remains unclear. CDR3 size: 15 residues. Trimming left V 0 bases short and J 4 bases short, with 13 bases between. The germline gives CDR1 SGHRS, CDR2 YFSETQ. The CDR3 loop is CASSLVGFASETQYF. The CDR3 coding sequence is TGCGCCAGCAGCTTGGTGGGGTTCGCTTCAGAGACCCAGTACTTC.

This chain joins TRBV11-1 and TRBJ2-3; possible D gene TRBD2, 5 bases. V was cut by 2 bases and J by 3 bases, with 12 bases left in between. Germline V CDR1 and CDR2: SGHAT, FQDESV (reference sequence). This CDR3 is 15 amino acids long. This chain's CDR3 is CASSLSAGRTDTQYF. The CDR3 nucleotides are TGTGCCAGCAGCTTAAGTGCGGGCCGTACAGATACGCAGTATTTT.

The sample holds a few counts of this clonotype. This chain uses TRBV20-1 with TRBJ2-3; 9 bases map to TRBD2. The CDR3 sequence is 17 residues long. CDR1 is DFQATT and CDR2 is SNEGSKA in the germline V gene (reference sequence). The trim removed 3 bases at V and 0 bases at J, leaving 10 bases unmatched. The DNA of the CDR3 is TGCAGTGCTAGGGGGGCTAGCGGGATGAGCAGCACAGATACGCAGTATTTT. Its protein product is CSARGASGMSSTDTQYF.

This clonotype was observed at least ten times. This chain joins TRBV29-1 and TRBJ2-5; D unresolved. Trimming removed 4 bases from V and 3 bases from J, with 9 bases in between. The CDR3 is 12 amino acids. Germline CDR1 and CDR2: SQVTM and ANQGSEA. Here the CDR3 reads CSVGGQEETQYF. DNA for the CDR3: TGCAGCGTTGGTGGGCAGGAAGAGACCCAGTACTTC.